The 26 T cell receptor beta chains below were found in one sample sequenced in a study of blood T cells in healthy people across ages. It was with a sample-barcoded 5' primer and a J-beta primer mix that a second PCR of about 7 to 12 cycles was run. TCRdb reprocessed the 5' RACE reads with MiXCR, giving one entry per CDR3 protein. The data show 800,000 to 900,000 distinct CDR3 sequences, with 60% to 80% seen just once and approximately 30% held by the top ten. Sequences were obtained from blood. These receptors originate from a man between 25 and 39 years old in good health.

In its sample, this clonotype was seen a few times. CDR3 amino acids: CAISEPGQGAYEQYF. The CDR3 DNA sequence: TGTGCCATCAGTGAACCGGGACAGGGGGCCTACGAGCAGTACTTC. This chain uses TRBV10-3 with TRBJ2-7; the match to TRBD1 covers 11 bases. This CDR3 is 15 amino acids long. Per the germline V gene, CDR1 is ENHRY and CDR2 is SYGVKD. Trimming at V came to 3 bases and at J to 2 bases, leaving 3 bases not matched to a gene.

Many counts were recorded for this clonotype. The genes are TRBV9 and TRBJ2-5, with a tentative D call TRBD2 (5 bases). CDR1 SGDLS and CDR2 YYNGEE come from the germline V gene. Trimming removed 0 bases from V and 7 bases from J, with 7 bases in between. The CDR3 runs to 12 residues. The CDR3 loop reads CASSVGGGTQYF. For the CDR3, the DNA is TGTGCCAGCAGCGTAGGAGGAGGGACCCAGTACTTC.

This clonotype was seen only once. The V gene is TRBV7-2, the J gene TRBJ2-1; no clear D gene. This CDR3 contains 18 residues. V was shortened by 3 bases and J by 4 bases, with 22 bases between the two germline ends. Germline V gene lookup returns CDR1 SGHTA and CDR2 FQGNSA. As DNA, the CDR3 is TGTGCCAGCAGCTTTAGGTCTCGTGGGGTGACCCTTTACAATGAGCAGTTCTTC. Protein sequence: CASSFRSRGVTLYNEQFF.

This clonotype was found a few times. The rearrangement uses TRBV28 and TRBJ2-7; either TRBD1 or TRBD2 may fit D (5 bases each). V was clipped by 8 bases and J by 4 bases, with 24 bases between them. The CDR3 is made up of 16 amino acids. CDR1 and CDR2 from the germline V gene are MDHEN and SYDVKM. The CDR3: CASAGPLAKWGYEQYF. The CDR3 DNA is TGTGCCAGCGCTGGCCCCCTGGCGAAGTGGGGGTACGAGCAGTACTTC.

This clonotype came up a few times. The gene calls are TRBV20-1 and TRBJ1-6; D possibly corresponds to TRBD1 (6 bases). The germline V gene encodes CDR1 DFQATT and CDR2 SNEGSKA (reference sequence). Deletions cut 4 bases from V and 10 bases from J, with 14 bases between. The CDR3 loop spans 13 amino acids. CDR3 residues: CSAKGTSDSPLHF. DNA of the CDR3: TGCAGTGCTAAAGGGACATCCGACTCACCCCTCCACTTT.

This sequence joins TRBV6-4 and TRBJ2-1, with 7 bases lining up with TRBD1. The CDR3 extends over 13 amino acids. The ends lost 2 bases at V and 7 bases at J; junction bases unmatched: 2. Per the germline V gene, CDR1 is MRHNA and CDR2 is SNTAGT. CDR3 coding DNA: TGTGCCAGCAGTGACAACAGGGGTAATGAGCAGTTCTTC. It is translated as CASSDNRGNEQFF.

The rearrangement joins TRBV27 to TRBJ2-7; TRBD1 matches 10 bases. The CDR3 is 15 amino acids. Germline CDR1 MNHEY, CDR2 SMNVEV (reference sequence). J was trimmed by 2 bases and V by 6 bases; bases with no gene match: 7. The CDR3 here is CASRLAGTGAYEQYF. As DNA, the CDR3 is TGTGCCAGCAGGCTTGCGGGGACAGGGGCCTACGAGCAGTACTTC.

The gene calls are TRBV24-1 and TRBJ2-7, with 12 bases aligning to TRBD1. J gave up 3 bases and V 7 bases, and 6 bases lay outside the gene matches. The CDR3 extends over 15 amino acids. From germline, CDR1 is KGHDR and CDR2 SFDVKD. In nucleotides, the CDR3 is TGTGCCACCAGCCACGGGGACAGGGGGCACTACGAGCAGTACTTC. Its protein is CATSHGDRGHYEQYF.

The chain links TRBV29-1 to TRBJ2-3; 7 bases fit TRBD2. Germline V lookup: CDR1 SQVTM, CDR2 ANQGSEA. CDR3 length equals 14 residues. V gave up 7 bases and J gave up 4 bases; unmatched junction bases: 11. The DNA for the CDR3 is TGCAGCGCCCGCCGAAGCGGGGTTGCAGATACGCAGTATTTT. This codes for CSARRSGVADTQYF.

The chain employs TRBV29-1 and TRBJ2-7; no firm D call. Trimming pared 4 bases from V and 6 bases from J, leaving 7 bases between. Germline assignment: CDR1 SQVTM and CDR2 ANQGSEA. The CDR3 spans 10 residues. The CDR3, as DNA: TGCAGCGTTGGACACTCCGAGCAGTACTTC. Its translation is CSVGHSEQYF.

This clonotype has at least ten counts. The chain employs TRBV9 and TRBJ2-5, with a weak D call TRBD2 (6 bases). The V gene lost 3 bases and the J gene lost 4 bases, with 7 bases spanning the gap. The germline gives CDR1 SGDLS, CDR2 YYNGEE. The CDR3 length is 12 residues. The CDR3: CASSGTIETQYF. The CDR3 coding sequence is TGTGCCAGCAGCGGGACTATAGAGACCCAGTACTTC.

The V call is TRBV7-9, the J call TRBJ2-7; tentatively, D is TRBD1 (6 bases). The DNA end favors TRBJ2-5, so the J call may be wrong. CDR1 and CDR2 (germline): SEHNR, FQNEAQ (reference sequence). The CDR3 totals 14 residues. The CDR3: CASSLGGPKETQYF. CDR3 nucleotide sequence: TGTGCCAGCAGCTTAGGGGGGCCCAAAGAGACCCAGTACTTC.

This clonotype has only a few counts. The V and J genes are TRBV7-2 and TRBJ2-1; D not resolved. The V end lost 8 bases, the J end lost 0 bases, and 8 bases lay between the germline ends. The germline gives CDR1 SGHTA, CDR2 FQGNSA. There are 13 residues in the CDR3. Here the CDR3 reads CASLVSSYNEQFF. The CDR3 DNA is TGTGCCAGCCTGGTCAGCTCCTACAATGAGCAGTTCTTC.

The table lists this clonotype with a count of one. This chain joins TRBV6-5 and TRBJ2-7; D unclear. This CDR3 spans 14 amino acids. Between the trimmed V and J ends, which lost 8 bases and 3 bases, there was a span of 17 bases. Germline lookup yields CDR1 MNHEY and CDR2 SVGAGI. CDR3 nucleotides: TGTGCCAGCTCGACTCACGCAAGATACTACGAGCAGTACTTC. Translation gives CASSTHARYYEQYF.

The chain recombines TRBV20-1 with TRBJ1-5; 11 bases match TRBD1. J lost 2 bases, V lost 5 bases, and 11 bases had no gene match. Per germline, CDR1 DFQATT and CDR2 SNEGSKA (reference sequence). The CDR3 runs 17 residues. In nucleotides, the CDR3 is TGCAGTGCTTTGCGCGGACAGGGGGCGGTTGGCAATCAGCCCCAGCATTTT. Translating it yields CSALRGQGAVGNQPQHF.

The CDR3 reads CASLGLQGAELNIQYF. The CDR3 region has the DNA TGTGCCAGCCTTGGGCTACAGGGGGCAGAGTTGAACATTCAGTACTTC. The V gene is TRBV2, the J gene TRBJ2-4; 9 nucleotides line up with TRBD1. From germline, CDR1 is SNHLY and CDR2 FYNNEI. Trimming at V came to 8 bases and at J to 7 bases, leaving 15 bases not matched to a gene. The CDR3 length is 16 residues.

This clonotype has more than one count but fewer than ten. This chain links TRBV20-1 with TRBJ2-3; a weak D match, TRBD1 (6 bases). Germline-derived CDR1 and CDR2 are DFQATT and SNEGSKA (reference sequence). V shed 6 bases and J shed 5 bases, with 18 bases lying between them. The CDR3 spans 14 residues. The CDR3 coding sequence is TGCAGTGCCCGAAGGGGGTTTTCTGGAGATACGCAGTATTTT. This sequence encodes CSARRGFSGDTQYF.

The rearrangement links TRBV7-3 to TRBJ2-6, with unresolved D. Germline assignment: CDR1 SGHTA and CDR2 FQGTGA. V lost 2 bases and J 0 bases, leaving 11 bases between the germline ends. This CDR3 has 17 amino acids. The CDR3 loop is CASSLFSGLSGANVLTF. Written as DNA, the CDR3 is TGTGCCAGCAGCTTATTTTCTGGGCTCTCTGGGGCCAACGTCCTGACTTTC.

This sequence joins TRBV6-2 or TRBV6-3 and TRBJ1-5, with D hard to call. The CDR3 length is 15 residues. Germline V CDR1 and CDR2: MNHEY, SVGEGT. Trimming pared 7 bases from V and 6 bases from J, leaving 19 bases between. CDR3 nucleotide sequence: TGTGCCAGCACCCCCTCCGGCGGTTTCTTTCAGCCCCAGCATTTT. Protein: CASTPSGGFFQPQHF.

The chain couples TRBV20-1 to TRBJ2-2; 9 bases line up with TRBD2. The J segment lost 0 bases and the V segment lost 6 bases, leaving 11 bases of the junction unmatched. Germline V gene sequence: CDR1 DFQATT, CDR2 SNEGSKA (reference sequence). The CDR3 spans 17 residues. This chain's CDR3 is CSAFAAGGLANTGELFF. The CDR3 region has the DNA TGCAGTGCCTTCGCAGCGGGGGGCCTCGCGAACACCGGGGAGCTGTTTTTT.

This clonotype was detected only once. The gene calls are TRBV29-1 and TRBJ1-2; D is perhaps TRBD1 (5 bases). This CDR3 is built from 13 residues. Germline loops: CDR1 SQVTM, CDR2 ANQGSEA. Trimming shortened V by 0 bases and J by 2 bases, and 7 bases separated the two germline ends. CDR3 bases: TGCAGCGTTGAAGATCAGGGCAACTATGGCTACACCTTC. Translated: CSVEDQGNYGYTF. The variable domain in full, with the rest retrieved from reference TRBV29-1 and TRBJ1-2, is SAVISQKPSRDICQRGTSLTIQCQVDSQVTMMFWYRQQPGQSLTLIATANQGSEATYESGFVIDKFPISRPNLTFSTLTVSNMSPEDSSIYLCSVEDQGNYGYTFGSGTRLTVV.

This CDR3 is CASSSSGRREQYF. CDR3 DNA: TGTGCCAGCAGCTCGTCAGGGCGTCGCGAGCAGTACTTC. V gene TRBV7-2 combines with J gene TRBJ2-4, with D perhaps matching TRBD1 (5 bases). The J call may be incorrect, as the DNA end agrees better with TRBJ2-7. This CDR3 spans 13 amino acids. From germline, CDR1 is SGHTA and CDR2 FQGNSA.

The chain is built from TRBV28 and TRBJ2-5; 15 bases align to TRBD2. The CDR3 sequence is 16 residues long. The trim removed 3 bases at V and 5 bases at J, leaving 4 bases unmatched. Germline V gene data show CDR1 as MDHEN and CDR2 as SYDVKM. The CDR3: CASSFWTSGGAETQYF. The CDR3 nucleotides are TGTGCCAGCAGTTTCTGGACTAGCGGGGGGGCCGAGACCCAGTACTTC.

J is TRBJ2-1 and V is TRBV14; 7 bases align to TRBD1. This CDR3 has 16 residues. Germline V gene data show CDR1 as SGHDN and CDR2 as FVKESK. The ends lost 4 bases at V and 0 bases at J; junction bases unmatched: 6. CDR3 region: CASSRYRGSSYNEQFF. The CDR3 DNA reads TGTGCCAGCAGCCGCTACAGGGGATCCTCCTACAATGAGCAGTTCTTC.

The genes are TRBV6-5 and TRBJ1-2, with TRBD1 as a possible D gene (6 bases). CDR3 length: 18 amino acids. Trimming shortened V by 1 base and J by 6 bases, and 24 bases separated the two germline ends. Germline V lookup: CDR1 MNHEY, CDR2 SVGAGI. The CDR3 DNA is TGTGCCAGCAGTTACTTTGTCGTCCGGGGGCGACCCGGGGATGGCTACACCTTC. It codes for CASSYFVVRGRPGDGYTF.

This clonotype has only a few counts. V gene TRBV7-9 combines with J gene TRBJ1-2; 8 bases fit TRBD1. V shed 1 base, J shed 4 bases, and the junction held 5 bases outside the gene matches. Germline V lookup: CDR1 SEHNR, CDR2 FQNEAQ (reference sequence). This CDR3 contains 15 residues. CDR3 region: CASSLVGQGPYGYTF. Here the CDR3 DNA reads TGTGCCAGCAGCTTAGTAGGACAGGGCCCCTATGGCTACACCTTC.